The 15 T cell receptor beta chains in this list originate from one sample, sequenced in a study of radiation and T cells in renal cell carcinoma. Time point specified: baseline pretreatment blood. Indicated treatment: 15 Gy SBRT to primary tumor, nephrectomy 4 weeks later. Using immunoSEQ multiplex PCR, the repertoire was profiled, and TCRdb retains in-frame clones only, with some absent. The sample has 130,000 or so clones, roughly 83% seen once. This specimen consisted of blood, obtained from a patient whose treatment included radiotherapy and nephrectomy. These receptors all stem from a woman in her forties or fifties with renal cell carcinoma.

The genes are TRBV28 and TRBJ2-2, with a tentative D call TRBD2 (6 bases). Trimming removed 6 bases from V and 1 base from J, with 15 bases in between. There are 16 residues in the CDR3. Germline lookup yields CDR1 MDHEN and CDR2 SYDVKM. The CDR3 DNA reads TGTGCCAGCAGGATATGGAGGGACGAGAACACCGGGGAGCTGTTTTTT. It is translated as CASRIWRDENTGELFF.

The chain carries TRBV30 and TRBJ1-1; no clear D. Trimming left V 0 bases short and J 1 base short, with 15 bases between. The CDR3 is 16 amino acids. The V gene's germline CDR1 is GTSNPN and CDR2 SVGIG (reference sequence). CDR3 bases: TGTGCCTGGAGTGTGATAGTCGACCCGGGGAACACTGAAGCTTTCTTT. This encodes CAWSVIVDPGNTEAFF.

V usage is TRBV5-6 and J usage is TRBJ1-1, with D possibly being TRBD1 (6 bases). The CDR3 runs 14 residues. Trimming took off 2 bases at V and 6 bases at J, with 14 bases between the two ends. Germline V gene data show CDR1 as SGHDT and CDR2 as YYEEEE. CDR3 sequence (DNA): TGTGCCAGCAGCTTTGCAGGGGCGAGCCCTGAAGCTTTCTTT. Translated, it gives CASSFAGASPEAFF.

This clone has only one observation. The chain uses TRBV28 and TRBJ1-1; TRBD1 aligns across 10 bases. The ends lost 3 bases at V and 7 bases at J; junction bases unmatched: 8. CDR1 is MDHEN, CDR2 SYDVKM, per germline. The CDR3 sequence is 15 residues long. CDR3 bases: TGTGCCAGCAGTTTGCAGACAGGGGGCCCAGTTGAAGCTTTCTTT. It encodes CASSLQTGGPVEAFF.

V is TRBV19 and J is TRBJ2-1, with D tentatively TRBD2 (6 bases). The germline gives CDR1 LNHDA, CDR2 SQIVND (reference sequence). V shed 2 bases and J shed 5 bases, with 13 bases lying between them. The CDR3 totals 15 residues. The DNA for the CDR3 is TGTGCCAGTAGTATACGTAGGGGAGGCAACAATGAGCAGTTCTTC. Protein sequence: CASSIRRGGNNEQFF.

The chain carries TRBV5-6 and TRBJ1-4; D unresolved. This CDR3 contains 12 residues. The germline CDR1 and CDR2 sequences are SGHDT and YYEEEE. Deletions cut 4 bases from V and 13 bases from J, with 14 bases between. The CDR3: CASSPPGPILFF. In DNA form, the CDR3 reads TGTGCCAGCAGCCCCCCGGGTCCTATACTGTTTTTT.

The V and J genes are TRBV19 and TRBJ1-2; D gene unclear. V gave up 3 bases and J gave up 2 bases, with 16 bases separating them. Germline CDR1 and CDR2: LNHDA and SQIVND (reference sequence). The CDR3 totals 16 residues. CDR3 DNA: TGTGCCAGTAGTATTCGATTGGCAGGCCCGAACTATGGCTACACCTTC. Translation: CASSIRLAGPNYGYTF. The whole variable domain, remainder taken from reference TRBV19 and TRBJ1-2, is DGGITQSPKYLFRKEGQNVTLSCEQNLNHDAMYWYRQDPGQGLRLIYYSQIVNDFQKGDIAEGYSVSREKKESFPLTVTSAQKNPTAFYLCASSIRLAGPNYGYTFGSGTRLTVV.

The sample holds a few counts of this clone. The V call is TRBV5-6, the J call TRBJ1-6; D is uncertain. V shed 1 base and J shed 13 bases, with 12 bases lying between them. The CDR3 contains 13 residues. The V gene's germline CDR1 is SGHDT and CDR2 YYEEEE. The CDR3 sequence: CASSLPAGLPLHF. CDR3 sequence (DNA): TGTGCCAGCAGCTTGCCGGCAGGCCTTCCCCTCCACTTT.

This chain connects TRBV7-2 to TRBJ1-2; unclear D gene. The CDR3 sequence is 13 residues long. V was pared by 3 bases and J by 3 bases, with 8 bases between. Germline V gene data show CDR1 as SGHTA and CDR2 as FQGNSA. The chain's CDR3 is CASSFLQDYGYTF. CDR3 DNA: TGTGCCAGCAGCTTCCTGCAGGACTATGGCTACACCTTC.

As for this clone: Within the sample, other DNA sequences also encode this same CDR3. J is TRBJ2-7 and V is TRBV1. TRBV1 is noted as a pseudogene. CDR3 length: 16 residues. This CDR3 reads CTSSPGGRDGSYEQYF. CDR3 DNA: TGTACCAGCAGCCCGGGCGGTAGGGACGGAAGCTACGAGCAGTACTTC.

The genes are TRBV28 and TRBJ1-5; D call uncertain. Looked up from germline, CDR1 is MDHEN and CDR2 is SYDVKM. Trimming removed 1 base at V and 10 bases at J, with 8 bases between. The CDR3 is made up of 12 amino acids. The CDR3 coding sequence is TGTGCCAGCAGTTTATCCTTGGAACCCCAGCATTTT. As protein: CASSLSLEPQHF.

This chain connects TRBV16 to TRBJ1-2; possible D gene TRBD1, 5 bases. V gave up 8 bases and J gave up 5 bases, with 21 bases separating them. Germline V gene lookup returns CDR1 KGHSY and CDR2 FQNENV. There are 15 residues in the CDR3. The CDR3 protein is CASSARGAPVYGYTF. As DNA, the CDR3 is TGTGCCAGCTCAGCCCGCGGGGCTCCGGTATATGGCTACACCTTC. The variable domain in full, with the rest retrieved from reference TRBV16 and TRBJ1-2, is GEEVAQTPKHLVRGEGQKAKLYCAPIKGHSYVFWYQQVLKNEFKFLISFQNENVFDETGMPKERFSAKCLPNSPCSLEIQATKLEDSAVYFCASSARGAPVYGYTFGSGTRLTVV.

V is TRBV7-2 and J is TRBJ1-4, with D perhaps TRBD1 (5 bases). The germline V gene has CDR1 SGHTA and CDR2 FQGNSA. This CDR3 spans 15 amino acids. Trimming removed 6 bases at V and 3 bases at J, with 14 bases between. The CDR3 here is CASSLSSGSNEKLFF. CDR3 nucleotides: TGTGCCAGCAGTCTTAGCTCAGGGTCTAATGAAAAACTGTTTTTT.

The genes are TRBV5-4 and TRBJ2-7; 8 bases align to TRBD1. The CDR3 length is 14 residues. J gave up 2 bases and V 4 bases, and 5 bases lay outside the gene matches. Germline assignment: CDR1 SGHNT and CDR2 YYREEE (reference sequence). CDR3 DNA sequence: TGTGCCAGCAGCCCCGGGACAGGTACCTACGAGCAGTACTTC. The encoded protein is CASSPGTGTYEQYF.

The chain combines TRBV4-3 with TRBJ1-1; no definite D call. Germline CDR1 and CDR2: LGHNA and YSLEER. This CDR3 has 13 amino acids. V was clipped by 4 bases and J by 7 bases, with 13 bases between them. The CDR3 DNA reads as TGCGCCAGCAGCCGAACGGGTCTAAATGAAGCTTTCTTT. Protein sequence: CASSRTGLNEAFF.